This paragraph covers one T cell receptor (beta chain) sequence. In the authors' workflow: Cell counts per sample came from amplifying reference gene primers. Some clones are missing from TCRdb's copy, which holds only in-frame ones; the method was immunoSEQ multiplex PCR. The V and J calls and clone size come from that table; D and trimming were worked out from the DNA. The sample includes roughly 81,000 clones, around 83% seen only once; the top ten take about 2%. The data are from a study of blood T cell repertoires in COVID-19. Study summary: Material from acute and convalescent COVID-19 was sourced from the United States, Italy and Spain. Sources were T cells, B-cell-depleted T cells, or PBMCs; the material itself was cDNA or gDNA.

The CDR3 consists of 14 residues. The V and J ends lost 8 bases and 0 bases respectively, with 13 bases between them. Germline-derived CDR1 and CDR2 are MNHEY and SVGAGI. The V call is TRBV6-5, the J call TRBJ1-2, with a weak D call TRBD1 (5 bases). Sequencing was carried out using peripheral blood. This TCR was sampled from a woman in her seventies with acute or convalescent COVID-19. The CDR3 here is CASAETVTNYGYTF. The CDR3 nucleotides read TGTGCCAGCGCGGAGACAGTTACTAACTATGGCTACACCTTC.